The 6 T cell receptor beta chains listed next were all sequenced from one sample in a study of technical replicates of blood from a few donors. The protocol was immunoSEQ multiplex PCR, while the TCRdb copy is restricted to in-frame clones and leaves out a portion. The sample holds more than 65,000 clones, around 95% seen once. The sequenced material came from T cells isolated from PBMCs. The receptors come from a human donor in good health.

The chain is built from TRBV29-1 and TRBJ2-7, with D possibly being TRBD2 (5 bases). Trimming shortened V by 3 bases and J by 3 bases, and 12 bases separated the two germline ends. Germline-derived CDR1 and CDR2 are SQVTM and ANQGSEA. The CDR3 contains 13 residues. The CDR3 DNA follows: TGCAGCGTTGATACCGGGATCAACTACGAGCAGTACTTC. This sequence encodes CSVDTGINYEQYF.

The gene calls are TRBV29-1 and TRBJ2-2, with a possible D match to TRBD1 (5 bases). Trimming stripped 5 bases from V and 5 bases from J, with 21 bases between. Germline V gives CDR1 SQVTM, CDR2 ANQGSEA. CDR3 length equals 16 residues. CDR3 sequence reads: CSVFGLGQGFTGELFF. CDR3 in DNA: TGCAGCGTTTTCGGTCTGGGGCAGGGTTTTACCGGGGAGCTGTTTTTT.

In nucleotides, the CDR3 is TGTGCCAGCAGCCAAGAGAACCTTTTACAATTCGTTGAAGCTTTCTTT. It translates to CASSQENLLQFVEAFF. The chain uses TRBV14 and TRBJ1-1; unclear D gene. The CDR3 spans 16 residues. CDR1 SGHDN and CDR2 FVKESK come from the germline V gene. Trimming took off 0 bases at V and 7 bases at J, with 18 bases between the two ends.

The chain couples TRBV6-5 to TRBJ1-2, with D maybe TRBD1 (5 bases). V was trimmed by 0 bases and J by 4 bases, leaving 12 bases between them. This CDR3 has 15 amino acids. Germline V gene sequence: CDR1 MNHEY, CDR2 SVGAGI. This CDR3 reads CASSYSRQTSYGYTF. CDR3 DNA sequence: TGTGCCAGCAGTTACTCTCGACAGACGAGCTATGGCTACACCTTC.

This chain uses TRBV25-1 with TRBJ2-7; TRBD2 is a possible D gene (5 bases). The CDR3 is 10 amino acids. Germline V lookup: CDR1 MGHDK, CDR2 SYGVNS. V shed 8 bases and J shed 5 bases, with 7 bases lying between them. The CDR3 nucleotides read TGTGCCAGCGAGGGTCACGAGCAGTACTTC. Protein product: CASEGHEQYF.

This clone was found once. V gene TRBV7-9 combines with J gene TRBJ2-7; a weak D match, TRBD1 (6 bases). CDR1 and CDR2 from the germline V gene are SEHNR and FQNEAQ (reference sequence). CDR3 length: 14 residues. The V end lost 1 base, the J end lost 6 bases, and 13 bases lay between the germline ends. The CDR3 here is CASSLVIGTSEQYF. For the CDR3, the DNA is TGTGCCAGCAGCTTAGTCATCGGGACAAGCGAGCAGTACTTC.